This paragraph reports one T cell receptor (beta chain). The data were taken from a study of blood T cell repertoires in COVID-19. Study context: From T cells, B-cell-depleted T cells, or PBMCs came the material, which was cDNA or gDNA.

TCRdb's copy holds only in-frame clones and misses some; the assay was immunoSEQ multiplex PCR. The sample holds more than 80,000 clones; under 80% are singletons and the top ten take approximately 19%. V lost 1 base, J lost 4 bases, and 3 bases stayed unmatched. This CDR3 has 14 residues. Germline CDR1 is LGHDT and CDR2 is YNNKEL (reference sequence). The receptor comes from a woman aged 80 or older with active or convalescent COVID-19. The rearrangement joins TRBV3-1 (or the pseudogene TRBV3-2) to TRBJ1-2; 7 nucleotides match TRBD1. The specimen was peripheral blood. The CDR3 DNA sequence: TGTGCCAGCAGCCAAGGAGACAGGGTCTATGGCTACACCTTC. Amino acid sequence: CASSQGDRVYGYTF.